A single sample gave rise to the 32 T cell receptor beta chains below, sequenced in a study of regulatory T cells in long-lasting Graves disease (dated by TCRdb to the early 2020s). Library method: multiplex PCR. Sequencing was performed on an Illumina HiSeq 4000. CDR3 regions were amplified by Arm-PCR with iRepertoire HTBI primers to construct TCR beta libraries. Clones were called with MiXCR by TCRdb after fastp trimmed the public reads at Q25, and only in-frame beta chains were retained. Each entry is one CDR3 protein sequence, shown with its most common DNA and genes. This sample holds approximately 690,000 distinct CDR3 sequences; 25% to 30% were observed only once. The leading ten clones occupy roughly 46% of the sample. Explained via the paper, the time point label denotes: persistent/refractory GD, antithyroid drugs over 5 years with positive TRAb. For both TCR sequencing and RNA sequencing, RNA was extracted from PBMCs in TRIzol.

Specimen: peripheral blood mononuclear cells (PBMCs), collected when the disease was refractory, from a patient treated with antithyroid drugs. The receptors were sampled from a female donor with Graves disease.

Here the CDR3 DNA reads TGTGCCAGCTCCCTTCTGGGCACAGATACGCAGTATTTT. It yields the protein CASSLLGTDTQYF. The rearrangement links TRBV6-1 to TRBJ2-3; D remains ambiguous. Trimming left V 8 bases short and J 1 base short, with 10 bases between. Looked up from germline, CDR1 is MNHNS and CDR2 is SASEGT. This CDR3 has 13 residues.

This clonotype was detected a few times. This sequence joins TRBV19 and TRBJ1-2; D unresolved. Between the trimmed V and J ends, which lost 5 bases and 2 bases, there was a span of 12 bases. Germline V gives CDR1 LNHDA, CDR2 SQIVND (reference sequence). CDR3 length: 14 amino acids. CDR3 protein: CASSPWTQNYGYTF. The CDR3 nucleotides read TGTGCCAGTAGTCCCTGGACCCAAAACTATGGCTACACCTTC.

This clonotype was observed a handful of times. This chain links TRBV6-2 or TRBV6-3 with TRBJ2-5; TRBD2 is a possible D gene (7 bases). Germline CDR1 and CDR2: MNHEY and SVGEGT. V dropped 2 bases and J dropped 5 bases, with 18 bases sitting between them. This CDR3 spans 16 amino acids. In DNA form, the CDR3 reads TGTGCCAGCAGTTACCGGGACATGGGAGCGGGGGAGACCCAGTACTTC. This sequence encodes CASSYRDMGAGETQYF.

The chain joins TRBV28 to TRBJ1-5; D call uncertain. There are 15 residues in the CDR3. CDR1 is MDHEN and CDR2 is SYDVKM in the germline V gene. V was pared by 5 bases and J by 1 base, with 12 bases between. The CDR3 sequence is CASSPTPDSNQPQHF. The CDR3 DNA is TGTGCCAGCAGTCCTACCCCGGACAGCAATCAGCCCCAGCATTTT.

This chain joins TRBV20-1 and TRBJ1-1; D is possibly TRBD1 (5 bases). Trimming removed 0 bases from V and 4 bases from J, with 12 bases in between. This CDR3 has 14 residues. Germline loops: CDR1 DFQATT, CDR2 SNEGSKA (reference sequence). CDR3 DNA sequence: TGCAGTGCTAGAGATGGGACGGGAGTCACTGAAGCTTTCTTT. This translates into CSARDGTGVTEAFF.

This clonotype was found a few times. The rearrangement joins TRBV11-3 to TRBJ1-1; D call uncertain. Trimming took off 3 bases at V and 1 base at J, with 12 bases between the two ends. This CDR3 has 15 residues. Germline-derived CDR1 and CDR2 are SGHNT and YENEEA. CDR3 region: CASSLDGNQNTEAFF. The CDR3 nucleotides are TGTGCCAGCAGCTTGGACGGAAACCAGAACACTGAAGCTTTCTTT. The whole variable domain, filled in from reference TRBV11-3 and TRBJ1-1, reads EAGVVQSPRYKIIEKKQPVAFWCNPISGHNTLYWYLQNLGQGPELLIRYENEEAVDDSQLPKDRFSAERLKGVDSTLKIQPAELGDSAVYLCASSLDGNQNTEAFFGQGTRLTVV.

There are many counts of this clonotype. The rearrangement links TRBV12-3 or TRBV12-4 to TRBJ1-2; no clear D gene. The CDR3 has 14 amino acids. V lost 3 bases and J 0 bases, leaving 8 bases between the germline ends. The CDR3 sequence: CASSFNRANYGYTF. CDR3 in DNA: TGTGCCAGCAGTTTCAACAGAGCTAACTATGGCTACACCTTC.

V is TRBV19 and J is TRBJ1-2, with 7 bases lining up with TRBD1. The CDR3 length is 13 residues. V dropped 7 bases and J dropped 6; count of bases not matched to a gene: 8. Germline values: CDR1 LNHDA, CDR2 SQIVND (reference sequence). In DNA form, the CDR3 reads TGTGCCAGTACCTTACAGGGGAGTGATGGCTACACCTTC. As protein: CASTLQGSDGYTF.

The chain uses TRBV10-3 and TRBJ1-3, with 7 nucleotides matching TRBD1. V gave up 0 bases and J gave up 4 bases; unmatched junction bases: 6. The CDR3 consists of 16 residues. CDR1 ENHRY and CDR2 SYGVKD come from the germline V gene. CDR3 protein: CAISESIRGRGNTIYF. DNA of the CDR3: TGTGCCATCAGTGAGTCGATAAGGGGGCGAGGAAACACCATATATTTT.

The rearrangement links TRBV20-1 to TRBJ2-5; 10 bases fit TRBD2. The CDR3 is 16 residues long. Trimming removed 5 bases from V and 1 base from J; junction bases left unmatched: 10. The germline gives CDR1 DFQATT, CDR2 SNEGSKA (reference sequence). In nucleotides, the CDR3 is TGCAGTGCTGTACCTTCTAGCGGGGGCACCCAAGAGACCCAGTACTTC. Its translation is CSAVPSSGGTQETQYF.

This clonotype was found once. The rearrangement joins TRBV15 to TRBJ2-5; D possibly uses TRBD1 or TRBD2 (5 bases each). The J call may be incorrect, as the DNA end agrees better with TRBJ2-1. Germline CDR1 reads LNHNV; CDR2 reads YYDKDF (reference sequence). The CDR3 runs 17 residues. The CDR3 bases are TGTGCCACCAGCAGAGATCGGGGACCCGCTCAGGGCAATGAGCAGTTCTTC. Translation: CATSRDRGPAQGNEQFF.

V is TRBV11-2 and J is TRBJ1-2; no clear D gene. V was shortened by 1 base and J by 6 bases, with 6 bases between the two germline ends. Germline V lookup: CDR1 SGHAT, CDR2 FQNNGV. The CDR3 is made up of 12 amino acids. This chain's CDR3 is CASSLASHGYTF. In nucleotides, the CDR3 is TGTGCCAGCAGCTTAGCGAGCCATGGCTACACCTTC. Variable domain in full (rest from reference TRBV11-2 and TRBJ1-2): EAGVAQSPRYKIIEKRQSVAFWCNPISGHATLYWYQQILGQGPKLLIQFQNNGVVDDSQLPKDRFSAERLKGVDSTLKIQPAKLEDSAVYLCASSLASHGYTFGSGTRLTVV.

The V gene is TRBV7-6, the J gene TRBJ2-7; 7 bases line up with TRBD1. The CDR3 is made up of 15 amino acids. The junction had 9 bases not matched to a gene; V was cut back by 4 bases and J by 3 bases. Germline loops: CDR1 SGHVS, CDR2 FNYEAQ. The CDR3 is CASSYRGMEDYEQYF. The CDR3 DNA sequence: TGTGCCAGCAGCTACAGGGGTATGGAGGACTACGAGCAGTACTTC.

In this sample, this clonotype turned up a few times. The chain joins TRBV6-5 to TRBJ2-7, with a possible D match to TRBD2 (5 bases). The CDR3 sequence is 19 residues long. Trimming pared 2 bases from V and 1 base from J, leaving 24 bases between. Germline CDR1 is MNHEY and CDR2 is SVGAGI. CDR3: CASSYRAGKGKTNSYEQYF. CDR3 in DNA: TGTGCCAGCAGTTACCGGGCCGGGAAAGGAAAAACAAATTCCTACGAGCAGTACTTC.

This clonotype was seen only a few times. The CDR3 protein is CASSSPGTEVGTEAFF. CDR3 DNA: TGTGCCAGCAGCTCCCCCGGGACAGAAGTTGGCACTGAAGCTTTCTTT. The chain carries TRBV7-2 and TRBJ1-1; 7 positions match TRBD1. Germline CDR1 reads SGHTA; CDR2 reads FQGNSA. This CDR3 spans 16 amino acids. The junction had 12 bases not matched to a gene; V was cut back by 4 bases and J by 4 bases.

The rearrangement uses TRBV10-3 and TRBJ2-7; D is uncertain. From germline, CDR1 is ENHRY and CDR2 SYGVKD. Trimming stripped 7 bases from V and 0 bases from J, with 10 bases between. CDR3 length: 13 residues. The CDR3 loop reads CAINGGPSYEQYF. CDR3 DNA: TGTGCCATCAACGGTGGTCCCTCCTACGAGCAGTACTTC.

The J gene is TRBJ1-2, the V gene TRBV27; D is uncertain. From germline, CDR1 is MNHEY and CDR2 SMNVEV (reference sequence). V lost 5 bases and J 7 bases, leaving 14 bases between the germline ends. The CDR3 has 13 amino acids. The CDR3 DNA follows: TGTGCCAGCAGTCGTCCGGGCGCAGGTGGCTACACCTTC. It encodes CASSRPGAGGYTF.

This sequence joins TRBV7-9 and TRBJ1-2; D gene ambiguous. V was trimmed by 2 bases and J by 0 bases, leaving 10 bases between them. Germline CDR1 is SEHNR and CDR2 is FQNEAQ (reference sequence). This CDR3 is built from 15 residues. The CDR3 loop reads CASSLTETTNYGYTF. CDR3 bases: TGTGCCAGCAGCTTAACCGAGACAACTAACTATGGCTACACCTTC.

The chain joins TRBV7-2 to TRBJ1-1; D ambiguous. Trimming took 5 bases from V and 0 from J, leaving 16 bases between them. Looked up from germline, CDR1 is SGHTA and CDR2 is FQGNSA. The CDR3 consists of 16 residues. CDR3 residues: CASSQFFGLLNTEAFF. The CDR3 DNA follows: TGTGCCAGCAGCCAATTTTTCGGCCTCCTGAACACTGAAGCTTTCTTT.

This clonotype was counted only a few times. This chain's CDR3 is CASSLYRMMNTEAFF. In DNA, the CDR3 is TGTGCCAGCAGTTTATACAGAATGATGAACACTGAAGCTTTCTTT. The gene calls are TRBV12-3 or TRBV12-4 and TRBJ1-1; D ambiguous. Between the trimmed V and J ends, which lost 2 bases and 0 bases, there was a span of 10 bases. CDR3 length: 15 amino acids.

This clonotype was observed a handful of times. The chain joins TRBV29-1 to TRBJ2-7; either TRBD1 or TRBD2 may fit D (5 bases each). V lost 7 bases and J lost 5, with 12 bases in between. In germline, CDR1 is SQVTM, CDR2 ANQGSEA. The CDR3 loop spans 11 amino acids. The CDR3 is CSAGGGNEQYF. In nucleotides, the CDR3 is TGCAGCGCTGGTGGGGGTAACGAGCAGTACTTC.

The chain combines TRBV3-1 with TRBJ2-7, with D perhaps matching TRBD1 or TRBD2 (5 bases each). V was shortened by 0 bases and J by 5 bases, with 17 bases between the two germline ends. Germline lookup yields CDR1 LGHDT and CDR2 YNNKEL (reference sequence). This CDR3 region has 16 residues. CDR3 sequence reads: CASSQDQGPGMNEQYF. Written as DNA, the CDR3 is TGTGCCAGCAGCCAAGATCAGGGACCGGGGATGAACGAGCAGTACTTC.

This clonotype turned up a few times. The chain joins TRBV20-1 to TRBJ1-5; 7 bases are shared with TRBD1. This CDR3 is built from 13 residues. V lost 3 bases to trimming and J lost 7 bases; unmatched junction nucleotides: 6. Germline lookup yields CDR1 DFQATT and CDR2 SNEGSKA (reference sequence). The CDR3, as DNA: TGCAGTGCTAGTTTAGGGGGCCAACAGCCCCAGCATTTT. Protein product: CSASLGGQQPQHF.

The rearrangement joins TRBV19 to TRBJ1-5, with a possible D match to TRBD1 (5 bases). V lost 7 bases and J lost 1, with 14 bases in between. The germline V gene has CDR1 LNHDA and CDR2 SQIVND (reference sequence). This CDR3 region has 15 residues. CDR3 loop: CASTLSQGSNQPQHF. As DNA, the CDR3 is TGTGCCAGTACCCTCTCGCAGGGAAGCAATCAGCCCCAGCATTTT.

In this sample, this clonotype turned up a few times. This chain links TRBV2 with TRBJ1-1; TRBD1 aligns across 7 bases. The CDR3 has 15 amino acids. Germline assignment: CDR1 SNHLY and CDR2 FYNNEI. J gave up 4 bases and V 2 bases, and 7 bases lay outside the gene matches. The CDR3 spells CASSENPGTATEAFF. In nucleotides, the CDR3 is TGTGCCAGCAGTGAAAACCCGGGGACAGCCACTGAAGCTTTCTTT.

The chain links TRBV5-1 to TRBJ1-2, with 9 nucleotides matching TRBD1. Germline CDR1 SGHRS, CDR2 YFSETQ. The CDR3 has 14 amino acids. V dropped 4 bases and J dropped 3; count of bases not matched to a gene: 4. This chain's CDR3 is CASSQGQGYYGYTF. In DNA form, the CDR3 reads TGCGCCAGCAGCCAGGGACAGGGATACTATGGCTACACCTTC.

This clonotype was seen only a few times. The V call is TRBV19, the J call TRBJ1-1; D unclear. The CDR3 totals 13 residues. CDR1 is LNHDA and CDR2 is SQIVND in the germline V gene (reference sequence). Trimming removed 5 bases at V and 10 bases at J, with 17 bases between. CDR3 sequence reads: CASSPKARKAAFF. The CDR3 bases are TGTGCCAGTAGTCCGAAGGCGAGGAAGGCAGCTTTCTTT.

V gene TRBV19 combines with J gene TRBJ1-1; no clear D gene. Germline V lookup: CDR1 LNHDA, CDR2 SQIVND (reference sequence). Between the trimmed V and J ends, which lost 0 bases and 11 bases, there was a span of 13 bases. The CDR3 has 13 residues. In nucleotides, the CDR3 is TGTGCCAGTAGTATAGAGAAGGGATCCGAGGCTTTCTTT. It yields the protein CASSIEKGSEAFF.

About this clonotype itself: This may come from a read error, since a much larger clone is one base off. The CDR3 DNA reads TGTGCCAGCAGTTGGTTCCGAAGAGGGCATCAGCCCCAGCGTTTT. This encodes CASSWFRRGHQPQRF. The V gene is TRBV12-3 or TRBV12-4, the J gene TRBJ1-5; D not resolved. This CDR3 spans 15 amino acids.

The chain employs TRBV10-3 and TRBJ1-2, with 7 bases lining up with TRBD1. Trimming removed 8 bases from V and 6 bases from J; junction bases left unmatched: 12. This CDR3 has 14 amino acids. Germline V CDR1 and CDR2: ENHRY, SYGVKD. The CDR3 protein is CAISLDRQGDGYTF. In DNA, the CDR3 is TGTGCCATCTCTTTAGACCGACAGGGTGATGGCTACACCTTC.

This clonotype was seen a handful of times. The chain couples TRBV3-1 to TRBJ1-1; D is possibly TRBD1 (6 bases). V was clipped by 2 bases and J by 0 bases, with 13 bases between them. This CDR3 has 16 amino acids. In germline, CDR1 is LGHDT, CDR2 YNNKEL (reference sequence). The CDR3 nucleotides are TGTGCCAGCAGCCAAAACAAAGGGGGAATGAACACTGAAGCTTTCTTT. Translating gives CASSQNKGGMNTEAFF. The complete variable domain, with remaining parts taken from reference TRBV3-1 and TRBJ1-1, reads DTAVSQTPKYLVTQMGNDKSIKCEQNLGHDTMYWYKQDSKKFLKIMFSYNNKELIINETVPNRFSPKSPDKAHLNLHINSLELGDSAVYFCASSQNKGGMNTEAFFGQGTRLTVV.

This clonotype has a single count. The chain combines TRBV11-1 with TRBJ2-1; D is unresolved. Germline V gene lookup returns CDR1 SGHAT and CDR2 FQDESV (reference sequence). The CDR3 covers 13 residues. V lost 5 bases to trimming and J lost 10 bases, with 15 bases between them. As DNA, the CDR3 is TGTGCCAGCAGCCCTATATCAGGTTCAGAGCAGTTCTTC. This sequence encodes CASSPISGSEQFF.